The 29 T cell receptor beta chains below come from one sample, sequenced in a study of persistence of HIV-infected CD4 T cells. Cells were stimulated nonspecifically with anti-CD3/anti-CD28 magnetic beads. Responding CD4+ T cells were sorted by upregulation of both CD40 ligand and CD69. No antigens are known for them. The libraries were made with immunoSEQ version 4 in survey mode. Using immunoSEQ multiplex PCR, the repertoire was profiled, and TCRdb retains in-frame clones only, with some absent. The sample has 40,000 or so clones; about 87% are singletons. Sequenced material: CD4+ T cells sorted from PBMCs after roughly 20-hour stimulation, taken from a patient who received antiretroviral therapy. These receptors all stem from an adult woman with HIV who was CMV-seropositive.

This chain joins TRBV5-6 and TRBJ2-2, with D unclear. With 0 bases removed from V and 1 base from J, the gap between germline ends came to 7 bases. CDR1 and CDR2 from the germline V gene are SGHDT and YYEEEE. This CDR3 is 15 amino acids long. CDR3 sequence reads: CASSLDLVNTGELFF. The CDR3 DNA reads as TGTGCCAGCAGCTTGGATCTCGTGAACACCGGGGAGCTGTTTTTT.

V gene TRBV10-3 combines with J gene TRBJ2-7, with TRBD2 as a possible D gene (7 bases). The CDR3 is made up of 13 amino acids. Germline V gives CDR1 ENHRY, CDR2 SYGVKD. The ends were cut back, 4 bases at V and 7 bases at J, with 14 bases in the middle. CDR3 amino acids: CAISGGGGREQYV. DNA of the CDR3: TGTGCCATCAGTGGAGGGGGGGGCCGGGAGCAGTACGTC.

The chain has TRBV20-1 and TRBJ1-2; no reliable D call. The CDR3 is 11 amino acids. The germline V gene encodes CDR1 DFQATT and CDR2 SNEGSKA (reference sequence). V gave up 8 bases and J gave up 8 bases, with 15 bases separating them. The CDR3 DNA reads TGCAGTCCCCCGGCGGACCTAGGCTACACCTTC. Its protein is CSPPADLGYTF.

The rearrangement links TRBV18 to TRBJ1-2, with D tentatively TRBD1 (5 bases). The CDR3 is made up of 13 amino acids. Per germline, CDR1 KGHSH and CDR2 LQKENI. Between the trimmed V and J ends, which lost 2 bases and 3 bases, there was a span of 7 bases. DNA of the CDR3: TGTGCCAGCTCACCAGGGGGGGACTATGGCTACACCTTC. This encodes CASSPGGDYGYTF.

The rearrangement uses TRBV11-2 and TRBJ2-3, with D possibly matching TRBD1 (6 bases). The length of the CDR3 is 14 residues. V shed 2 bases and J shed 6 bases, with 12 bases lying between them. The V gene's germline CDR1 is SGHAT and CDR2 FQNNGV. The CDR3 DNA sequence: TGTGCCAGCAGCTTAATGGGTGGGGGCGATACGCAGTATTTT. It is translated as CASSLMGGGDTQYF.

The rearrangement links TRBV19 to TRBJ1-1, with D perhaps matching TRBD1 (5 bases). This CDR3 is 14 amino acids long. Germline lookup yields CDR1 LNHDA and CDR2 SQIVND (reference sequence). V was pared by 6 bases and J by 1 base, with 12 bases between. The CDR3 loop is CASRGTGGNTEAFF. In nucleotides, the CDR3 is TGTGCCAGTAGGGGGACTGGGGGGAACACTGAAGCTTTCTTT.

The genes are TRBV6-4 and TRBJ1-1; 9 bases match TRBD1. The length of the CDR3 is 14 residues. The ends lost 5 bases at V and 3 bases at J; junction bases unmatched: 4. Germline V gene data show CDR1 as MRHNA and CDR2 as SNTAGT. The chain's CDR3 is CASSTDRGYTEAFF. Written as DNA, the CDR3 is TGTGCCAGCAGTACGGACAGGGGTTACACTGAAGCTTTCTTT.

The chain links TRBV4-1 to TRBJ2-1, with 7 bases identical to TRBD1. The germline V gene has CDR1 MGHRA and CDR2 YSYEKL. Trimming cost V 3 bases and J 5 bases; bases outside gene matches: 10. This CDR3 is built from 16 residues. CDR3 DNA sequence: TGCGCCAGCAGCCAGCCGGGACAGACAGGAAACAATGAGCAGTTCTTC. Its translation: CASSQPGQTGNNEQFF.

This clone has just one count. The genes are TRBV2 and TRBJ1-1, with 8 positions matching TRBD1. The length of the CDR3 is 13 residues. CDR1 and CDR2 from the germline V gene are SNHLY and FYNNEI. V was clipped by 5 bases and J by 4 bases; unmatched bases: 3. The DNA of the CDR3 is TGTGCCAGCAGTCCGGACAGGGTCACTGAAGCTTTCTTT. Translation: CASSPDRVTEAFF.

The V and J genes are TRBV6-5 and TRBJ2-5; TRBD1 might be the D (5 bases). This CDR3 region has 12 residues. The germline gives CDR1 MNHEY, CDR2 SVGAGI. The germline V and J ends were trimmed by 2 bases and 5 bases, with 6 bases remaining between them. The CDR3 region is CASSYPGETQYF. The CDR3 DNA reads TGTGCCAGCAGTTACCCAGGGGAGACCCAGTACTTC.

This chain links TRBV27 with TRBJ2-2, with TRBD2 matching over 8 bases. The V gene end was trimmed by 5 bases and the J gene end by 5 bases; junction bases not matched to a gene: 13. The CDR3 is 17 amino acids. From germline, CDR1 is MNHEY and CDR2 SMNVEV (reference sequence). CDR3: CASSPQGTRSGTGELFF. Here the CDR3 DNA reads TGTGCCAGCAGTCCCCAGGGGACTAGAAGTGGAACCGGGGAGCTGTTTTTT.

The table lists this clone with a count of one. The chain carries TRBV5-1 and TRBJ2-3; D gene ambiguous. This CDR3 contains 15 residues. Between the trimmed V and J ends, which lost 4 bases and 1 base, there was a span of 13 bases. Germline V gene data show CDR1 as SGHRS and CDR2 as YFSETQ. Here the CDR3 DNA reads TGCGCCAGCAGCGTGGGGTTAACAGGCACAGATACGCAGTATTTT. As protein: CASSVGLTGTDTQYF. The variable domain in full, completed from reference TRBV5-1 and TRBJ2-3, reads KAGVTQTPRYLIKTRGQQVTLSCSPISGHRSVSWYQQTPGQGLQFLFEYFSETQRNKGNFPGRFSGRQFSNSRSEMNVSTLELGDSALYLCASSVGLTGTDTQYFGPGTRLTVL.

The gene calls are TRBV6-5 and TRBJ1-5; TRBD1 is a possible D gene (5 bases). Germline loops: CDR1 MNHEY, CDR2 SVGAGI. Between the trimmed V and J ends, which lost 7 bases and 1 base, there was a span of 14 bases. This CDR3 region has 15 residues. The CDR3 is CASTSPGRSNQPQHF. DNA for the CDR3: TGTGCCAGCACTTCGCCAGGGCGCAGCAATCAGCCCCAGCATTTT.

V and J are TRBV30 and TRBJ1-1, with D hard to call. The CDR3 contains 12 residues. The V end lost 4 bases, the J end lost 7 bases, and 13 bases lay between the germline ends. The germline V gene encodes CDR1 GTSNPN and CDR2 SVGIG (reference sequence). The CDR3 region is CAWNMRGDEAFF. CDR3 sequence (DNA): TGTGCCTGGAATATGCGGGGAGATGAAGCTTTCTTT.

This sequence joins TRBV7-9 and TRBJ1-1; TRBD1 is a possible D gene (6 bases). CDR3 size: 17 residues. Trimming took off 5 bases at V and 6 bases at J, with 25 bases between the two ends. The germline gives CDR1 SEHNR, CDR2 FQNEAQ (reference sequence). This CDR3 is CASSPPRPGGAVAEAFF. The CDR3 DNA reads TGTGCCAGCAGCCCACCGCGACCCGGGGGCGCCGTGGCTGAAGCTTTCTTT.

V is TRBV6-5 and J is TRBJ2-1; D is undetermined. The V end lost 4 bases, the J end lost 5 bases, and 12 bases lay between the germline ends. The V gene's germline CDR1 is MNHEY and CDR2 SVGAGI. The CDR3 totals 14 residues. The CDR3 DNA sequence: TGTGCCAGCAGTTCCCCCGACGGAAACAATGAGCAGTTCTTC. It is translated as CASSSPDGNNEQFF.

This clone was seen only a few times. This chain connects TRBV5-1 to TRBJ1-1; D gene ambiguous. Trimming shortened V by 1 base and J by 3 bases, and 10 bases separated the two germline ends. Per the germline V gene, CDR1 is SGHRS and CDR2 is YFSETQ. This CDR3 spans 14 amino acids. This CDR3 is CASSLLSGHTEAFF. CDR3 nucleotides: TGCGCCAGCAGCTTGCTTTCAGGCCACACTGAAGCTTTCTTT.

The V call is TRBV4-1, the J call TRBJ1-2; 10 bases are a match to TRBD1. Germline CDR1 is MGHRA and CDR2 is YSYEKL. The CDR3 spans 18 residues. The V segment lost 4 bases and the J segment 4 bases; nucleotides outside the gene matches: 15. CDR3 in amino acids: CASSPSGTGDFTRYGYTF. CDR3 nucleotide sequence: TGCGCCAGCAGCCCTTCCGGGACAGGGGATTTCACGCGCTATGGCTACACCTTC.

CDR3 residues: CASSEGQAYNEQFF. CDR3 nucleotide sequence: TGTGCCAGCAGTGAAGGACAGGCCTACAATGAGCAGTTCTTC. The chain carries TRBV2 and TRBJ2-1, with D tentatively TRBD1 (6 bases). The CDR3 has 14 amino acids. Deletions cut 1 base from V and 2 bases from J, with 6 bases between. Per germline, CDR1 SNHLY and CDR2 FYNNEI.

Here the CDR3 DNA reads TGTGCCAGTAGTCCTCGGGTCCCCGGGGAGCTGTTTTTT. Translation gives CASSPRVPGELFF. The chain employs TRBV19 and TRBJ2-2; D gene ambiguous. The V end was cut by 5 bases, the J end by 6 bases, with 10 bases between. CDR1 LNHDA and CDR2 SQIVND come from the germline V gene (reference sequence). This CDR3 comprises 13 residues.

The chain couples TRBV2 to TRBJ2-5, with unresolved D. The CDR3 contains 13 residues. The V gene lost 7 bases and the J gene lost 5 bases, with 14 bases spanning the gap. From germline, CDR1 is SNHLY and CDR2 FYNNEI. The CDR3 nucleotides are TGTGCCAGCACCTCTCCAGGATCCGAGACCCAGTACTTC. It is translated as CASTSPGSETQYF. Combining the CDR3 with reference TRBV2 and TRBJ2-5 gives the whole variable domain EPEVTQTPSHQVTQMGQEVILRCVPISNHLYFYWYRQILGQKVEFLVSFYNNEISEKSEIFDDQFSVERPDGSNFTLKIRSTKLEDSAMYFCASTSPGSETQYFGPGTRLLVL.

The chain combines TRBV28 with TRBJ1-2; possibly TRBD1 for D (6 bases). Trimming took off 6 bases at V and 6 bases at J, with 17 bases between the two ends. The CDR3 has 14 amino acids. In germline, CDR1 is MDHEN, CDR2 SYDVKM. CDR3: CASSNYRTDHGYTF. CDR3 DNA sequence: TGTGCCAGCAGCAACTATAGGACAGATCATGGCTACACCTTC.

The CDR3: CASSQDSGGYTF. In DNA, the CDR3 is TGTGCCAGCAGCCAAGATTCAGGCGGCTACACCTTC. The genes are TRBV4-2 and TRBJ1-2, with D unresolved. Deletions cut 0 bases from V and 8 bases from J, with 7 bases between. The length of the CDR3 is 12 residues. CDR1 is LGHNA and CDR2 is YNFKEQ in the germline V gene.

The CDR3 DNA is TGTGCCAGTAGTAGTCGGACAGGCCTCACGGATACGCAGTATTTT. Amino acid sequence: CASSSRTGLTDTQYF. This chain links TRBV19 with TRBJ2-3; 7 nucleotides match TRBD1. Trimming at V came to 4 bases and at J to 6 bases, leaving 10 bases not matched to a gene. CDR3 length equals 15 residues. The germline CDR1 and CDR2 sequences are LNHDA and SQIVND (reference sequence).

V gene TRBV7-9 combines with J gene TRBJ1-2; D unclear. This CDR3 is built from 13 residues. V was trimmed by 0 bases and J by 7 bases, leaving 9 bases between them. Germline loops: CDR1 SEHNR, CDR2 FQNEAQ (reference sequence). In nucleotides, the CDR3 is TGTGCCAGCAGCTTAGCGGGCTGGGGTGGCTACACCTTC. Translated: CASSLAGWGGYTF.

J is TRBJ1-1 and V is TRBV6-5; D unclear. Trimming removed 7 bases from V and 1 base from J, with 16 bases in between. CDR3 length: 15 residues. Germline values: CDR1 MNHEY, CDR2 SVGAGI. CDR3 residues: CASKWTPRENTEAFF. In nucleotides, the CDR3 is TGTGCCAGCAAGTGGACCCCCCGGGAGAACACTGAAGCTTTCTTT.

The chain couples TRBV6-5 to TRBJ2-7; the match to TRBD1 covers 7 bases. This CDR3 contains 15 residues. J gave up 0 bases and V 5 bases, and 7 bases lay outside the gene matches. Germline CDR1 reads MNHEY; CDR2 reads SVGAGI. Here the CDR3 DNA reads TGTGCCAGCAGTCCAAGGGACAGCCGCTCCTACGAGCAGTACGTC. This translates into CASSPRDSRSYEQYV.

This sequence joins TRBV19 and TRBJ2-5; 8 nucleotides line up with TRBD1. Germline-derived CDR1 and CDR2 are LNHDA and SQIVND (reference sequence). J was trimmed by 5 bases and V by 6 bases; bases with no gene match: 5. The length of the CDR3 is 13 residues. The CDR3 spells CASSLNRGETQYF. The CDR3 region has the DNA TGTGCCAGTAGCCTCAACAGGGGGGAGACCCAGTACTTC. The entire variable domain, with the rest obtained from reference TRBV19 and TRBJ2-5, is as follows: DGGITQSPKYLFRKEGQNVTLSCEQNLNHDAMYWYRQDPGQGLRLIYYSQIVNDFQKGDIAEGYSVSREKKESFPLTVTSAQKNPTAFYLCASSLNRGETQYFGPGTRLLVL.

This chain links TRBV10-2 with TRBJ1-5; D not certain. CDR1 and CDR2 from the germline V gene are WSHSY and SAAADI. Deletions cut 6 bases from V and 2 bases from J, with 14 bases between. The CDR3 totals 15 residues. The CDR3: CASRDGRTGNQPQHF. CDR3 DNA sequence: TGCGCCAGCAGGGATGGGAGGACGGGCAATCAGCCCCAGCATTTT.